What follows is one T cell receptor beta chain and its context. Indicated time point: pre-sensitization, week 0. Treatment defined: therapeutic diphenylcyclopropenone sensitization with weekly scalp DPC. The data originate from a study of human T cells and chemical hapten exposure. Across the study: Minor volume differences among pooled libraries chiefly drove per-sample TCR yield variation.

V lost 3 bases and J lost 4, with 16 bases in between. Germline CDR1 is SGHRS and CDR2 is YFSETQ. The CDR3 has 16 amino acids. In the library, unique molecular identifiers were attached to individual cDNA molecules. One entry per CDR3 protein, called by TCRdb with MiXCR from the RACE reads. This sample carries some 110,000 distinct CDR3 sequences, 12% of them seen once, and the ten largest clones take 1.5% to 2%. The clonotype originates from a woman aged 45-65 years with alopecia areata. Some clones in this sample may be carry-over from other donors' samples. Sequenced here: whole blood, sampled in connection with sensitization to the hapten diphenylcyclopropenone (DPC). The V gene is TRBV5-1, the J gene TRBJ2-2, with D possibly TRBD1 on 5 matching bases. CDR3 sequence reads: CASSWGSGMSTGELFF. The CDR3 DNA follows: TGCGCCAGCAGCTGGGGATCAGGGATGAGCACCGGGGAGCTGTTTTTT.